This T cell receptor (beta chain) is drawn from a study of T cells in Graves' hyperthyroidism and ophthalmopathy. Overall study results and limits: Appearing also in blood were most of the thyroid clonotypes expanded above 0.001.

A few counts support this clonotype. Its antigen is currently unknown. RNA transcripts yielded amplified TCR beta CDR3 regions. Using the HTBI primer set, a first-round RT-PCR was run on the TCR CDR3. Each CDR3 protein is one row after TCRdb ran MiXCR on the multiplex PCR reads. The data contain more than 350,000 distinct CDR3 sequences, roughly 15% of them seen just once; the ten biggest clones take up roughly a fifth. The V and J ends lost 4 bases and 4 bases, in that order; junction bases with no gene match: 9. Germline-derived CDR1 and CDR2 are SGHDN and FVKESK. The CDR3 covers 15 residues. V usage is TRBV14 and J usage is TRBJ1-2, with TRBD1 matching 7 bases. The sample taken for sequencing was blood. The sequence came from an older woman with Graves' ophthalmopathy. The CDR3 loop reads CASSPRGGLLYGYTF. CDR3 bases: TGTGCCAGCAGCCCCAGGGGGGGCTTACTCTATGGCTACACCTTC.